The clone carrying this T cell receptor (beta chain) was seen a handful of times. The data were taken from a study of blood T cell repertoires in COVID-19. Study as a whole: Donors in the United States, Italy and Spain gave samples during acute or convalescent COVID-19.

The table came from immunoSEQ multiplex PCR; TCRdb's copy has only in-frame clones and leaves some out. The sample shows about 250,000 clones, 75% to 85% of them seen only once. The sequence was obtained from a man in his fifties or sixties with COVID-19, enrolled during active disease. Material for sequencing was peripheral blood.

Here the CDR3 DNA reads TGCGCCAGCAGCCAAGTATCAATCGTAGCGGGGGCCGCGGGAGATACGCAGTATTTT. The encoded protein is CASSQVSIVAGAAGDTQYF. V usage is TRBV4-1 and J usage is TRBJ2-3; 9 bases line up with TRBD2. This CDR3 spans 19 amino acids. J was trimmed by 5 bases and V by 1 base; bases with no gene match: 16. Germline CDR1 is MGHRA and CDR2 is YSYEKL.